The 27 T cell receptor beta chains listed next were all sequenced from one sample in a study of T cell repertoires in cytomegalovirus infection. TCRdb processed the reads anew with MiXCR; each CDR3 protein has one entry. The repertoire consists of some 120,000 distinct CDR3 sequences, with 9.5% to 13% occurring once and the leading ten covering 31%. For these receptors, no antigen is known. The sequencing input was PBMCs, sequenced either directly or after in vitro stimulation (not recorded which). These receptors were collected from a human donor in good health (CMV status not recorded). Some clones in this sample may be carry-over from other donors' samples.

This clonotype was recorded a few times. The chain employs TRBV19 and TRBJ1-5; 11 bases are shared with TRBD1. V gave up 1 base and J gave up 7 bases; unmatched junction bases: 3. This CDR3 spans 15 amino acids. The germline V gene encodes CDR1 LNHDA and CDR2 SQIVND (reference sequence). The CDR3 loop is CASSIGGQGAQPQHF. The CDR3, as DNA: TGTGCCAGTAGTATAGGAGGACAGGGGGCACAGCCCCAGCATTTT.

The chain employs TRBV3-1 and TRBJ2-1; 11 nucleotides line up with TRBD2. The CDR3 has 17 amino acids. Germline V gene lookup returns CDR1 LGHDT and CDR2 YNNKEL (reference sequence). With 5 bases clipped from V and 8 bases from J, the junction kept 14 bases outside the gene matches. The CDR3 sequence is CASSYGLLAGVLDEQFF. CDR3 in DNA: TGTGCCAGCAGCTATGGTTTACTAGCGGGAGTTTTGGATGAGCAGTTCTTC.

This clonotype has a count of ten or more. This chain links TRBV7-2 with TRBJ2-1, with D possibly TRBD1 on 6 matching bases. CDR1 SGHTA and CDR2 FQGNSA come from the germline V gene. The ends were cut back, 6 bases at V and 0 bases at J, with 12 bases in the middle. This CDR3 is 15 amino acids long. CDR3 bases: TGTGCCAGCAGGACGGACAGTAGCTCCTACAATGAGCAGTTCTTC. Encoded protein: CASRTDSSSYNEQFF.

This clonotype was picked up many times. The gene calls are TRBV6-2 or TRBV6-3 and TRBJ1-5; TRBD1 is a possible D gene (5 bases). The CDR3 consists of 15 residues. CDR1 MNHEY and CDR2 SVGEGT come from the germline V gene. Trimming took 5 bases from V and 3 from J, leaving 14 bases between them. This CDR3 is CASSPQGSLNQPQHF. For the CDR3, the DNA is TGTGCCAGCAGTCCCCAGGGCAGCCTCAATCAGCCCCAGCATTTT.

There are a few counts of this clonotype. The chain recombines TRBV28 with TRBJ2-4; D may be TRBD1 (6 bases). Per the germline V gene, CDR1 is MDHEN and CDR2 is SYDVKM. This CDR3 spans 17 amino acids. V was cut by 3 bases and J by 0 bases, with 15 bases left in between. The CDR3 nucleotides read TGTGCCAGCAGTTTGATAGACAGGACCCTAGCCAAAAACATTCAGTACTTC. It translates to CASSLIDRTLAKNIQYF.

This clonotype has more than one count but fewer than ten. This chain joins TRBV7-4 and TRBJ1-2; D may be TRBD1 (5 bases). The V gene lost 3 bases and the J gene lost 2 bases, with 22 bases spanning the gap. This CDR3 is 18 amino acids long. Looked up from germline, CDR1 is SGHVT and CDR2 is SQSDAQ. The CDR3 region is CASSLLDIPIEGNYGYTF. DNA for the CDR3: TGTGCCAGCAGCTTGCTGGACATTCCAATAGAGGGCAACTATGGCTACACCTTC.

This clonotype was detected only a few times. V and J are TRBV5-6 and TRBJ1-1; D remains unclear. The CDR3 spans 13 residues. Per the germline V gene, CDR1 is SGHDT and CDR2 is YYEEEE. V lost 4 bases and J lost 3, with 10 bases in between. The CDR3 DNA sequence: TGTGCCAGCAGCCCCATAGGATACACTGAAGCTTTCTTT. It codes for CASSPIGYTEAFF. Using reference TRBV5-6 and TRBJ1-1 for the parts outside the CDR3, the full variable domain is DAGVTQSPTHLIKTRGQQVTLRCSPKSGHDTVSWYQQALGQGPQFIFQYYEEEERQRGNFPDRFSGHQFPNYSSELNVNALLLGDSALYLCASSPIGYTEAFFGQGTRLTVV.

This clonotype was counted ten times or more. The chain recombines TRBV7-6 with TRBJ2-7; 9 bases align to TRBD2. CDR3 length: 15 amino acids. Trimming took 0 bases from V and 6 from J; bases not matched to a gene: 6. The germline V gene has CDR1 SGHVS and CDR2 FNYEAQ. CDR3 sequence reads: CASSLAVSGSGEQYF. The CDR3 nucleotides read TGTGCCAGCAGCTTAGCTGTTAGCGGGAGTGGCGAGCAGTACTTC.

V is TRBV15 and J is TRBJ2-4, with TRBD2 matching over 11 bases. The CDR3 totals 18 residues. V shed 3 bases and J 0 bases; nucleotides not matched to a gene: 7. CDR1 LNHNV and CDR2 YYDKDF come from the germline V gene (reference sequence). The CDR3 loop reads CATSRPGLAEGAKNIQYF. In DNA form, the CDR3 reads TGTGCCACCAGCAGGCCGGGACTAGCGGAGGGAGCCAAAAACATTCAGTACTTC.

This clonotype was picked up many times. J is TRBJ2-1 and V is TRBV7-8, with D hard to call. Germline CDR1 is SGHVS and CDR2 is FQNEAQ. The CDR3 consists of 14 residues. V lost 0 bases, J lost 7 bases, and 10 bases lay in between. The CDR3 DNA reads TGTGCCAGCAGCTTAGCGTCATACTCGAATGAGCAGTTCTTC. Translation gives CASSLASYSNEQFF.

This clonotype was counted ten times or more. The V call is TRBV11-1, the J call TRBJ2-5; TRBD1 aligns across 7 bases. CDR3 length equals 14 residues. The junction had 5 bases not matched to a gene; V was cut back by 2 bases and J by 5 bases. Germline V gene data show CDR1 as SGHAT and CDR2 as FQDESV (reference sequence). The CDR3 DNA is TGTGCCAGCAGCTTACAGGGGGATGCGGAGACCCAGTACTTC. It yields the protein CASSLQGDAETQYF.

The table lists this clonotype with many counts. This rearrangement joins TRBV30 to TRBJ1-3; D uncertain. Between the trimmed V and J ends, which lost 3 bases and 3 bases, there was a span of 12 bases. The CDR3 has 14 amino acids. Germline loops: CDR1 GTSNPN, CDR2 SVGIG (reference sequence). The CDR3 sequence: CAWRPLESGNTIYF. CDR3 nucleotide sequence: TGTGCCTGGAGACCCCTTGAGAGTGGAAACACCATATATTTT.

Concerning this clonotype: This may stem from a read error, because a much larger clone lies one nucleotide away. J is TRBJ1-6 and V is TRBV4-1; no clear D. CDR3 length: 16 residues. Germline CDR1 and CDR2: MGHRA and YSYEKL. The CDR3 region is CPSSQERTVYNSPLHF. The CDR3 DNA reads as TGCCCCAGCAGCCAAGAGCGGACGGTATATAATTCACCCCTCCACTTT.

This clonotype has ten or more counts. The chain has TRBV27 and TRBJ2-3; possibly TRBD1 or TRBD2 for D (7 bases each). Germline lookup yields CDR1 MNHEY and CDR2 SMNVEV (reference sequence). V was clipped by 7 bases and J by 3 bases, with 23 bases between them. This CDR3 has 17 residues. The CDR3 loop is CASKARGGRAETDTQYF. CDR3 coding DNA: TGTGCCAGCAAAGCCAGGGGGGGGAGGGCCGAAACAGATACGCAGTATTTT.

This clonotype was seen repeatedly, ten times or more. This chain connects TRBV7-8 to TRBJ1-5; D is unresolved. Germline V gene data show CDR1 as SGHVS and CDR2 as FQNEAQ. V was pared by 4 bases and J by 4 bases, with 14 bases between. The CDR3 has 15 residues. The CDR3 DNA is TGTGCCAGCAGCTACAAGGGCCCTTCAAATCAGCCCCAGCATTTT. Its protein is CASSYKGPSNQPQHF. Combining the CDR3 with reference TRBV7-8 and TRBJ1-5 gives the whole variable domain GAGVSQSPRYKVAKRGQDVALRCDPISGHVSLFWYQQALGQGPEFLTYFQNEAQLDKSGLPSDRFFAERPEGSVSTLKIQRTQQEDSAVYLCASSYKGPSNQPQHFGDGTRLSIL.

Remarks on this clonotype: With a much larger clone just one base away, this may be a read error. The rearrangement links TRBV12-3 or TRBV12-4 to TRBJ1-1; the match to TRBD1 covers 8 bases. The CDR3 consists of 15 residues. CDR3 nucleotide sequence: TGTGCCTGCAGTCTCCACACAGGGGGGAACACTGAAGCTTTCTTT. This codes for CACSLHTGGNTEAFF.

J is TRBJ2-5 and V is TRBV11-2; a possible D gene is TRBD1 (6 bases). V shed 5 bases and J shed 9 bases, with 19 bases lying between them. CDR3 size: 14 residues. Germline CDR1 and CDR2: SGHAT and FQNNGV. CDR3: CASSPRAGAWAQYF. CDR3 nucleotides: TGTGCCAGCAGCCCCCGGGCAGGGGCATGGGCCCAGTACTTC.

This clonotype turned up a few times. The V and J genes are TRBV20-1 and TRBJ2-2, with TRBD2 identical over 7 bases. V was pared by 0 bases and J by 3 bases, with 4 bases of the junction left unmatched. CDR1 is DFQATT, CDR2 SNEGSKA, per germline (reference sequence). CDR3 length equals 15 residues. CDR3: CSARDLGGDTGELFF. Here the CDR3 DNA reads TGCAGTGCTAGAGATCTTGGGGGGGACACCGGGGAGCTGTTTTTT.

This clonotype was seen at least ten times. V and J are TRBV11-2 and TRBJ2-7; D ambiguous. Germline-derived CDR1 and CDR2 are SGHAT and FQNNGV. With 5 bases removed from V and 0 bases from J, the gap between germline ends came to 5 bases. The CDR3 is 12 residues long. The CDR3, as DNA: TGTGCCAGCAGCCGAGCCTCCTACGAGCAGTACTTC. Protein sequence: CASSRASYEQYF.

A few counts support this clonotype. The chain employs TRBV9 and TRBJ2-2; D not resolved. Per germline, CDR1 SGDLS and CDR2 YYNGEE. This CDR3 contains 15 residues. V was pared by 0 bases and J by 1 base, with 7 bases between. CDR3 amino acids: CASSVDGVNTGELFF. CDR3 DNA: TGTGCCAGCAGCGTAGATGGGGTGAACACCGGGGAGCTGTTTTTT.

The V call is TRBV27, the J call TRBJ2-2; 10 bases are a match to TRBD2. Looked up from germline, CDR1 is MNHEY and CDR2 is SMNVEV (reference sequence). V lost 6 bases and J lost 6; bases outside the gene matches: 7. The CDR3 is made up of 15 amino acids. This chain's CDR3 is CASRPSGSIPGELFF. The CDR3 DNA is TGTGCCAGCAGGCCTAGCGGGAGTATCCCCGGGGAGCTGTTTTTT.

The chain links TRBV15 to TRBJ1-1, with 8 bases matching TRBD1. This CDR3 has 17 residues. The germline V gene encodes CDR1 LNHNV and CDR2 YYDKDF (reference sequence). With 0 bases clipped from V and 4 bases from J, the junction kept 10 bases outside the gene matches. In DNA form, the CDR3 reads TGTGCCACCAGCAGAGATGGGGCAGGGGGCGGAAGCACTGAAGCTTTCTTT. Its translation is CATSRDGAGGGSTEAFF.

Here the CDR3 DNA reads TGCAGTGCTAGAGATAGGGGACTAGCGGGAGTTAATGAGCAGTTCTTC. Translated, it gives CSARDRGLAGVNEQFF. The V and J genes are TRBV20-1 and TRBJ2-1; 14 bases are a match to TRBD2. The germline gives CDR1 DFQATT, CDR2 SNEGSKA (reference sequence). After removal of 0 bases from V and 7 bases from J, the junction contained 5 bases not matched to a gene. The CDR3 runs to 16 residues.

This clonotype has a count of ten or more. The chain's CDR3 is CASSSDRGTQPQHF. In DNA, the CDR3 is TGTGCCAGCAGCTCCGACAGGGGTACCCAGCCCCAGCATTTT. The gene calls are TRBV7-2 and TRBJ1-5; 8 bases align to TRBD1. The V segment lost 4 bases and the J segment 7 bases; nucleotides outside the gene matches: 6. This CDR3 region has 14 residues. Germline V gene lookup returns CDR1 SGHTA and CDR2 FQGNSA.

This clonotype was seen a handful of times. V usage is TRBV20-1 and J usage is TRBJ2-7; the D gene could be TRBD1 or TRBD2 (5 bases each). The V gene's germline CDR1 is DFQATT and CDR2 SNEGSKA (reference sequence). There are 12 residues in the CDR3. V was shortened by 6 bases and J by 5 bases, with 14 bases between the two germline ends. DNA of the CDR3: TGCAGTGCCGCCACTTGGGACGACGAGCAGTACTTC. This codes for CSAATWDDEQYF.

Only a few counts were recorded for this clonotype. The genes are TRBV5-1 and TRBJ2-4; D not resolved. Germline CDR1 reads SGHRS; CDR2 reads YFSETQ. The V and J ends lost 4 bases and 2 bases respectively, with 10 bases between them. This CDR3 spans 14 amino acids. The CDR3 DNA follows: TGCGCCAGCAGCCCGGTTGCGACCAAAAACATTCAGTACTTC. It is translated as CASSPVATKNIQYF. Full variable domain (outside the CDR3, taken from reference TRBV5-1 and TRBJ2-4): KAGVTQTPRYLIKTRGQQVTLSCSPISGHRSVSWYQQTPGQGLQFLFEYFSETQRNKGNFPGRFSGRQFSNSRSEMNVSTLELGDSALYLCASSPVATKNIQYFGAGTRLSVL.

This clonotype was recorded at least ten times. The chain couples TRBV7-2 to TRBJ2-7, with D possibly matching TRBD1 (8 bases). Trimming cost V 7 bases and J 4 bases, with 20 bases left between them. Germline V gene data show CDR1 as SGHTA and CDR2 as FQGNSA. The CDR3 covers 15 residues. CDR3: CASNPTGGGIYEQYF. The DNA of the CDR3 is TGTGCCAGCAATCCCACAGGGGGGGGAATTTACGAGCAGTACTTC. Supplemented by reference TRBV7-2 and TRBJ2-7, the full variable domain reads GAGVSQSPSNKVTEKGKDVELRCDPISGHTALYWYRQSLGQGLEFLIYFQGNSAPDKSGLPSDRFSAERTGGSVSTLTIQRTQQEDSAVYLCASNPTGGGIYEQYFGPGTRLTVT.